This T cell receptor (beta chain) is from a study of blood T cell repertoires in COVID-19 (dated by TCRdb to the early 2020s). Describing the broader study: Samples covering the acute and convalescent phases of COVID-19 were provided by collaborators in the United States, Italy and Spain. The prospective study material was composed of cDNA or gDNA derived from T cells, B-cell-depleted T cells, or PBMCs. A de-identified subject ID, COVID-19 status, age in years and sex were almost always included in the sample metadata. The dataset comprised deeply sampled blood TCRbeta repertoires from subjects exposed to, actively infected with, or recovered from COVID-19. The samples were drawn from two sources: the first 160 participants of the ongoing ImmuneRACE study, and 1,000 to 1,500 subjects contributed by 6 global collaborators. The repertoires were released in a freely available public database meant as a resource for research on the immune response to SARS-CoV-2. Where available, HLA class I and class II types were taken from metadata supplied by the sample provider and were not determined by assay-based typing. What the study reported, not specific to this receptor: Clinical and demographic metadata were provided uncurated, with the amount varying by source and participant.

Another Seattle source contributed samples from volunteer blood donors who had recovered from COVID-19. Whole blood was collected in K2EDTA tubes by collaborating institutions according to the institutions' own protocols. For TCRbeta analysis, collaborator samples were shipped as frozen whole blood, as isolated PBMCs, or as DNA extracted from either sample type. Here V drops 6 bases and J drops 4 bases, and the junction holds 6 bases not matched to any gene. Per the germline V gene, MNHEY is the CDR1 and SVGAGI is the CDR2. Including the terminal cysteine and phenylalanine, the CDR3 comprises 14 residues. Left in the record is the CDR3 DNA by itself, 42 bases read in frame from the first base. TCRbeta CDR3 regions were amplified from genomic DNA by means of the immunoSEQ Assay, a bias-controlled multiplex PCR. Regarding the original processing steps: The number of nucleated cells in each sample was estimated from the amplification of reference gene primers within the assay. To quantify the absolute abundance of each unique TCRbeta CDR3 rearrangement, sequence reads were collapsed and filtered. For each sample, productive Simpson clonality was calculated as the square root of Simpson's diversity index across productive rearrangements. TCRdb re-hosts the immuneACCESS table, in-frame sequences only. Its copies lack some clones; in the studies checked, an unresolved V gene accounts for under half of them, and the cause for the rest is not known. V, J and clone size reflect that table, while D and trimming were determined from the DNA. The sample contains approximately 170,000 clones, over 75% of them found a single time. The ten largest clonotypes hold 10% to 15% of the sample.

This clone was picked up a small number of times. Its antigen has not been determined. No per-base quality is available; no much larger clone lies one base away. This TCR was sampled from a man aged 65-85 years who had recovered from COVID-19. The rearrangement combines TRBV6-5 with TRBJ2-7; 10 bases in the middle match TRBD1. Sequenced: peripheral blood. CDR3 reads: CASRRQGARYEQYF. The nucleotides read TGTGCCAGCAGAAGACAGGGGGCGCGTTACGAGCAGTACTTC.